The T cell receptor beta chain under discussion was sequenced for a study of T cell responses to AZD1222 COVID-19 vaccine. The table came from immunoSEQ multiplex PCR; TCRdb's copy has only in-frame clones and leaves some out. Of some 22,000 clones listed, approximately 86% are singletons. This CDR3 spans 14 amino acids. V lost 3 bases and J lost 4, with 9 bases in between. The V gene's germline CDR1 is LGHDT and CDR2 YNNKEL (reference sequence). The sequenced sample was peripheral blood, obtained on day 0 of AZD1222 vaccination. This chain links TRBV3-1 (or the pseudogene TRBV3-2) with TRBJ2-2; possible D gene TRBD1, 6 bases. The clonotype comes from an adult in good health. This CDR3 reads CASSHNRVTGELFF. As DNA, the CDR3 is TGTGCCAGCAGCCACAACAGGGTCACCGGGGAGCTGTTTTTT.